Listed below are T cell receptor beta chains from one sample, sequenced in a study of read filtering for tumor transcriptome and immune sequencing. TCRdb reprocessed the reads with MiXCR, giving one entry per CDR3 protein. The data show 90,000 to 95,000 distinct CDR3 sequences, under 25% seen once. Sequencing input: a population of CD138-negative cells sorted from bone marrow. The receptor source for this set is a donor at least 40 years old with multiple myeloma. Both conserved end residues are part of each CDR3. The order of the fields is D gene, clone size, V gene, J gene, CDR3 DNA, CDR3 protein. The D gene is left open where the match is weak. The listing skips clone size in some rows; elsewhere it reads once, few, many or a size class.

>.|once|TRBV18|TRBJ1-3
TGTGCCAGCTCACGGAACAGGGAACTCTCTGGAAACACCATATATTTT
CASSRNRELSGNTIYF
>TRBD1|many|TRBV2|TRBJ2-2
TGTGCCAGCAGTCGTGACAGGGTCAACACCGGGGAGCTGTTTTTT
CASSRDRVNTGELFF
>.|many|TRBV2|TRBJ1-1
TGTGCCAGCAGTCTAGCGGGGGGGGCGAGCACTGAAGCTTTCTTT
CASSLAGGASTEAFF
>.|many|TRBV3-1|TRBJ2-5
TGTGTCAGCAGCCAAGGTACTGGGGTCGGGACCCAGTACTTC
CVSSQGTGVGTQYF
>.|.|TRBV7-9|TRBJ2-3
TGTGCCAGCAGCTCAGGAGGGCCTAATAAGGATACGCAGTATTTT
CASSSGGPNKDTQYF
>.|many|TRBV28|TRBJ1-1
TGTGCCAGCAGACTAGGCACAGGGAAGACTGAAGCTTTCTTT
CASRLGTGKTEAFF
>.|.|TRBV12-3/TRBV12-4|TRBJ2-7
TGTGCCAGCAGTTTTGGGGGGCACGGCGAGCAGTACTTC
CASSFGGHGEQYF
>.|.|TRBV7-3|TRBJ2-5
TGTGCCAGCAGCCCGGGGACTGCCGGGACCCAGTACTTC
CASSPGTAGTQYF
>.|many|TRBV7-9|TRBJ2-4
TGTGCCAGCAGCTTTGGGTCGGCCAAAAACATTCAGTACTTC
CASSFGSAKNIQYF
>.|many|TRBV7-9|TRBJ2-7
TGTGCCAGCAGCACTCACGGGGGCGAGCAGTACTTC
CASSTHGGEQYF
>TRBD2|many|TRBV3-1|TRBJ2-1
TGTGCCAGCAGCCAACTACTAGCGGGGGGAATCAATGAGCAGTTCTTC
CASSQLLAGGINEQFF
>.|many|TRBV7-9|TRBJ2-3
TGTGCCAGCGGGGAGGGGGGAGGCGCCGATACGCAGTATTTT
CASGEGGGADTQYF
>.|many|TRBV5-1|TRBJ2-7
TGCGCCAGCAGCCCTGGAGGACAATCAGGGGTCTACGAGCAGTACTTC
CASSPGGQSGVYEQYF
>.|few|TRBV19|TRBJ2-5
TGTGCCAGTAGTCCGGGTGCGGGACTTTTAAAAGAGACCCAGTACTTC
CASSPGAGLLKETQYF
>.|.|TRBV6-2/TRBV6-3|TRBJ2-7
TGTGCCAGCAGTTCCTTATCCTACGAGCAGTACTTC
CASSSLSYEQYF
>.|medium-sized|TRBV19|TRBJ2-1
TGTGCCCATACTCCCCCAGGCAGCTCCTACAATGAGCAGTTCTTC
CAHTPPGSSYNEQFF
>.|many|TRBV28|TRBJ1-5
TGTGCCAGCAGCCGTCTTCAGGGGTCCGTAGAGCCCCAGCATTTT
CASSRLQGSVEPQHF
>.|.|TRBV19|TRBJ2-5
TGTGCCAGTAGTAAAGGTTGGGAGACCCAGTACTTC
CASSKGWETQYF
>.|many|TRBV5-1|TRBJ1-1
TGCGCCAGCAGCACGGACGGCATGAACACTGAAGCTTTCTTT
CASSTDGMNTEAFF
>.|many|TRBV28|TRBJ2-7
TGTGCCAGCAGGCGCCCGGCCACCCTCTCCTACGAGCAGTACTTC
CASRRPATLSYEQYF
>TRBD1|many|TRBV9|TRBJ2-3
TGTGCCAGCAGCGTTACAGGGGGCGCAGATACGCAGTATTTT
CASSVTGGADTQYF
>TRBD2|many|TRBV7-6|TRBJ2-5
TGTGCCAGCAGCTTAAGGCTAGCGGAAGAGACCCAGTACTTC
CASSLRLAEETQYF
>.|many|TRBV27|TRBJ2-1
TGTGCCAGCAGCCTCGACAGACTGAAGTACAATGAGCAGTTCTTC
CASSLDRLKYNEQFF
>.|few|TRBV19|TRBJ1-1
TGTGCCAGTATAGATCATAACACTGAAGCTTTCTTT
CASIDHNTEAFF
>.|many|TRBV7-9|TRBJ2-2
TGTGCCAGCAGCTTAGTAGTCTACTACACCGGGGAGCTGTTTTTT
CASSLVVYYTGELFF
>.|many|TRBV14|TRBJ2-7
TGTGCCAGCAGCCTGACCCATAACTCCTACGAGCAGTACTTC
CASSLTHNSYEQYF
>TRBD1|.|TRBV2|TRBJ1-5
TGTGCCAGCATCGGGACAGGGGGCAGTCAGCCCCAGCATTTT
CASIGTGGSQPQHF
>.|.|TRBV5-5|TRBJ1-4
TGTGCCAGCAGCTTGGCCGGCAGCCGAAAACTGTTTTTT
CASSLAGSRKLFF
>.|many|TRBV5-5|TRBJ1-1
TGTGCCAGCAGCGTTCCGGGACAGAACACTGAAGCTTTCTTT
CASSVPGQNTEAFF
>.|many|TRBV5-4|TRBJ2-7
TGTGCCAGCAGCTTGGAACGGAACTCCTACGAGCAGTACTTC
CASSLERNSYEQYF
>.|many|TRBV28|TRBJ1-1
TGTGCCAGCCCCCCGGGAGGGGCTTTAGGTGAAGCTTTCTTT
CASPPGGALGEAFF
>.|many|TRBV6-1|TRBJ2-1
TGTGCCAGCAGTGTCGGGAAAGATTACAATGAGCAGTTCTTC
CASSVGKDYNEQFF
>.|many|TRBV20-1|TRBJ2-3
TGCAGTGCTAGCCCGGACGTCCCCACAGATACGCAGTATTTT
CSASPDVPTDTQYF
>.|many|TRBV6-5|TRBJ1-1
TGTGCCACCCAGAAGGGCTCTTCTGAAGCTTTCTTT
CATQKGSSEAFF
>.|many|TRBV7-9|TRBJ1-1
TGTGCCAGCAGCTTTGGGGACGGCACTGAAGCTTTCTTT
CASSFGDGTEAFF
>TRBD2|.|TRBV27|TRBJ2-7
TGTGCCAGCAGTTTAACAGCGGGGAGCTACGAGCAGTACTTC
CASSLTAGSYEQYF
>.|.|TRBV5-1|TRBJ2-5
TGCGCCAGCAGCGTTGGGACACCCGAGGGGACCCAGTACTTC
CASSVGTPEGTQYF
>.|once|TRBV12-3/TRBV12-4|TRBJ2-1
TGTGCCAGCCGGGTCGACCCCTACAATGAGCAGTTCTTC
CASRVDPYNEQFF
>.|.|TRBV30|TRBJ1-3
TGTGCCTGGAGCCCTTCCGAAAACACCATATATTTT
CAWSPSENTIYF
>TRBD1|many|TRBV7-9|TRBJ2-1
TGTGCCAGCAGTCTAACCCGGACAGGGGCTGAGCAGTTCTTC
CASSLTRTGAEQFF
>.|many|TRBV10-2|TRBJ2-6
TGCGCCAGCAGTGAAAAGGGGGCTGGGGCCAACGTCCTGACTTTC
CASSEKGAGANVLTF
>TRBD2|many|TRBV7-2|TRBJ2-5
TGTGCCAGCAGCCCCAGACTAGCGGGGGGAATAGAGACCCAGTACTTC
CASSPRLAGGIETQYF
>.|.|TRBV2|TRBJ1-4
TGTGCCAGCATAGGGGGGTACGAAAAACTGTTTTTT
CASIGGYEKLFF
>.|few|TRBV28|TRBJ1-1
TGTGCCAGCAAGGGGGTTGGCCCTGAAGCTTTCTTT
CASKGVGPEAFF
>.|many|TRBV7-9|TRBJ2-2
TGTGCCAGCAGCACCGACAGACGGAACACCGGGGAGCTGTTTTTT
CASSTDRRNTGELFF
>.|few|TRBV29-1|TRBJ2-2
TGCAGCGTTGAACAGAAAAACACCGGGGAGCTGTTTTTT
CSVEQKNTGELFF
>.|many|TRBV28|TRBJ2-7
TGTGCCAGCAGCTCACATAAGGCCCCAAGCTCCTACGAGCAGTACTTC
CASSSHKAPSSYEQYF
>.|.|TRBV5-1|TRBJ1-4
TGCGCCAGCAGCCATCCGGGGATAAATTTT
CASSHPGINF
>.|.|TRBV11-1|TRBJ2-1
TGTGCCAGCAGCCGGGACGACTACAATGAGCAGTTCTTC
CASSRDDYNEQFF
>.|.|TRBV2|TRBJ2-4
TGTGCCAGCAGTGTGGGGCTTTGGAACACTCAGTACTTC
CASSVGLWNTQYF
>TRBD1|many|TRBV28|TRBJ1-2
TGTGCCAGCAGTTCCCAGGGGGTTAGCTACACCTTC
CASSSQGVSYTF
>TRBD1|many|TRBV28|TRBJ1-5
TGTGCCAGCAGTTTAGGGACAGGGGCACTTCAACAGCCCCAGCATTTT
CASSLGTGALQQPQHF
>TRBD1|few|TRBV5-1|TRBJ2-2
TGCGCCAGCAGCTTGCGGGACAGCAAAACCGGGGAGCTGTTTTTT
CASSLRDSKTGELFF
>TRBD2|.|TRBV4-1|TRBJ2-3
TGCGCCAGCAGCCAAGATCCTAGCGGGGGCACCTATACGCAGTATTTT
CASSQDPSGGTYTQYF
>.|many|TRBV12-3/TRBV12-4|TRBJ2-1
TGTGCCAGCAGTAAACCCCGGGACACCTACAATGAGCAGTTCTTC
CASSKPRDTYNEQFF